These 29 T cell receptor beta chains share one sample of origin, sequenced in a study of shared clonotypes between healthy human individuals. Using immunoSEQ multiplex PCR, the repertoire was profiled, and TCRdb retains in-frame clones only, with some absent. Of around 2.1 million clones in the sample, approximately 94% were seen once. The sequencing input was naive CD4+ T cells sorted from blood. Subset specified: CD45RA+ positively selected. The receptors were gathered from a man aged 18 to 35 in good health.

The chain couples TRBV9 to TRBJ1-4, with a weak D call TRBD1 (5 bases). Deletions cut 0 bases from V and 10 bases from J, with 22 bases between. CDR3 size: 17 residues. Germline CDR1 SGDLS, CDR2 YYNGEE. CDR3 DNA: TGTGCCAGCAGCGTAGATGGGGTAAGCAAAAAAAGGGGAAAACTGTTTTTT. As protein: CASSVDGVSKKRGKLFF.

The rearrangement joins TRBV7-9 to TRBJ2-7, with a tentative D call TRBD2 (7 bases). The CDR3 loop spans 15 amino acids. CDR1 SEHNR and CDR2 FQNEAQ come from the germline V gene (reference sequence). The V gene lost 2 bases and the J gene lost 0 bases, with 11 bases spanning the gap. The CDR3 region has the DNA TGTGCCAGCAGCTTACCCGGGGGGCACTCCTACGAGCAGTACTTC. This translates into CASSLPGGHSYEQYF.

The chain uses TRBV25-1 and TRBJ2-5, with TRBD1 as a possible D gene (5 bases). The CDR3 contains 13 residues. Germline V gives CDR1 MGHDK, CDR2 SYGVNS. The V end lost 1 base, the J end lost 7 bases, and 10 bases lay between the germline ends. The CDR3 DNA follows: TGTGCCAGCAGTGAATTCTCAAGGGGGACCCAGTACTTC. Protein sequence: CASSEFSRGTQYF.

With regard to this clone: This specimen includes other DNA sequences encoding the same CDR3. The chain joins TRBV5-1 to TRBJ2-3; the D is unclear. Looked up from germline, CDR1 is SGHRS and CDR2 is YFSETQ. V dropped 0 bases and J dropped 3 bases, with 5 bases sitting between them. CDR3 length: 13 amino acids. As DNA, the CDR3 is TGCGCCAGCAGCTTGGCGGGTACAGATACGCAGTATTTT. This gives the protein CASSLAGTDTQYF.

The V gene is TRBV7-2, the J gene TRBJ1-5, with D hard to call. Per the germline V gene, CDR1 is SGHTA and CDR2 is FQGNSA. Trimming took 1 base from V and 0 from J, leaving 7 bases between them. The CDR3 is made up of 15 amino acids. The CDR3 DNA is TGTGCCAGCAGCTTAGACGGGGTTAGCAATCAGCCCCAGCATTTT. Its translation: CASSLDGVSNQPQHF.

CDR3 nucleotide sequence: TGTGCCAGCAGCAAAGGGACAGGGCGGGGGTCACCCCTCCACTTT. It encodes CASSKGTGRGSPLHF. The gene calls are TRBV14 and TRBJ1-6; 9 positions match TRBD1. Germline loops: CDR1 SGHDN, CDR2 FVKESK. The CDR3 spans 15 residues. V gave up 5 bases and J gave up 10 bases; unmatched junction bases: 9. Combining the CDR3 with reference TRBV14 and TRBJ1-6 gives the whole variable domain EAGVTQFPSHSVIEKGQTVTLRCDPISGHDNLYWYRRVMGKEIKFLLHFVKESKQDESGMPNNRFLAERTGGTYSTLKVQPAELEDSGVYFCASSKGTGRGSPLHFGNGTRLTVT.

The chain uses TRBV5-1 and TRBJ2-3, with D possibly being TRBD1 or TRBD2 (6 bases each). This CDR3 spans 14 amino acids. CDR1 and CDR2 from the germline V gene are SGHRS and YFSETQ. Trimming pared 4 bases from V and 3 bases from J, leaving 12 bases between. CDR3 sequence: CASSTGRRTDTQYF. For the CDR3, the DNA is TGCGCCAGCAGCACAGGGAGGAGAACAGATACGCAGTATTTT. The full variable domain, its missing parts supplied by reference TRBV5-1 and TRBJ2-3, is KAGVTQTPRYLIKTRGQQVTLSCSPISGHRSVSWYQQTPGQGLQFLFEYFSETQRNKGNFPGRFSGRQFSNSRSEMNVSTLELGDSALYLCASSTGRRTDTQYFGPGTRLTVL.

This CDR3 is CATSSSELNSYEQYF. CDR3 coding DNA: TGTGCCACCTCGTCGAGCGAACTAAATTCCTACGAGCAGTACTTC. The chain couples TRBV15 to TRBJ2-7; D unresolved. Trimming removed 8 bases at V and 1 base at J, with 18 bases between. CDR1 and CDR2 from the germline V gene are LNHNV and YYDKDF (reference sequence). This CDR3 is built from 15 residues.

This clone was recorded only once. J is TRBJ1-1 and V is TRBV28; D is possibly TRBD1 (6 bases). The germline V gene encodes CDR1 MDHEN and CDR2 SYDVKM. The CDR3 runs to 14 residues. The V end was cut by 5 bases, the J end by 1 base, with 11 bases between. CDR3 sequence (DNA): TGTGCCAGCAGTCCCGGACAGACGAACACTGAAGCTTTCTTT. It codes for CASSPGQTNTEAFF.

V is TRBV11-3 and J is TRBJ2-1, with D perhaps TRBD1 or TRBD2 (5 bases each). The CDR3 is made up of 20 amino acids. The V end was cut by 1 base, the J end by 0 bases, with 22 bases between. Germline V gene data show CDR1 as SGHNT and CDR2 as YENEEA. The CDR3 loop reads CASSLGGFGPPKSSYNEQFF. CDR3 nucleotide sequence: TGTGCCAGCAGCTTAGGGGGGTTTGGACCGCCCAAGAGCTCCTACAATGAGCAGTTCTTC.

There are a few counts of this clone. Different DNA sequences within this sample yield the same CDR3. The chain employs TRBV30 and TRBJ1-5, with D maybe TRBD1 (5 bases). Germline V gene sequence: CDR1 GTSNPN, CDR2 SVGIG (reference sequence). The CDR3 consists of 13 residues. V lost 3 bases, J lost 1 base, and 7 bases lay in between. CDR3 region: CAWSPGSNQPQHF. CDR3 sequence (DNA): TGTGCCTGGAGCCCAGGGAGCAATCAGCCCCAGCATTTT.

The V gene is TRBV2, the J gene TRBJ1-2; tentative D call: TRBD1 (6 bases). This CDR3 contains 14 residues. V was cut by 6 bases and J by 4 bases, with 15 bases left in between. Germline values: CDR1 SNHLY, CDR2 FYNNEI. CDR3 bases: TGTGCCAGCAGAACCTTCGGGGGGGCCTATGGCTACACCTTC. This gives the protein CASRTFGGAYGYTF.

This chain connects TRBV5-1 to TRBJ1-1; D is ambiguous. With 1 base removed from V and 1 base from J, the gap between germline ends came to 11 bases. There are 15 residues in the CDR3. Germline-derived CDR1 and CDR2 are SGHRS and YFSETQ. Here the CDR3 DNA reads TGCGCCAGCAGCTTGCCAGGCATGGGGAACACTGAAGCTTTCTTT. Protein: CASSLPGMGNTEAFF.

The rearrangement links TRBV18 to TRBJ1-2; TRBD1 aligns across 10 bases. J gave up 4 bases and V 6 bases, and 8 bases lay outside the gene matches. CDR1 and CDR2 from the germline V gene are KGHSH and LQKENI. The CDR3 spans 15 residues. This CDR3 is CASSQDRGQGYGYTF. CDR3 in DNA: TGTGCCAGCTCCCAAGACAGGGGGCAGGGCTATGGCTACACCTTC. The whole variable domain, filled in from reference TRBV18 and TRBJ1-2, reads NAGVMQNPRHLVRRRGQEARLRCSPMKGHSHVYWYRQLPEEGLKFMVYLQKENIIDESGMPKERFSAEFPKEGPSILRIQQVVRGDSAAYFCASSQDRGQGYGYTFGSGTRLTVV.

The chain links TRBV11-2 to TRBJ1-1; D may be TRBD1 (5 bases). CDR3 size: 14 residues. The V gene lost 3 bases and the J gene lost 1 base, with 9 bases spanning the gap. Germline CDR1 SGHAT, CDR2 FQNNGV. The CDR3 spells CASSFPGANTEAFF. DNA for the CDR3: TGTGCCAGCAGCTTCCCTGGGGCGAACACTGAAGCTTTCTTT.

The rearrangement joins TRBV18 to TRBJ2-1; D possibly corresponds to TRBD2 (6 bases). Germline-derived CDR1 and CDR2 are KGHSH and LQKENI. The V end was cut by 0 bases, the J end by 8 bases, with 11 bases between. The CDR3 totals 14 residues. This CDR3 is CASSPPGLKHEQFF. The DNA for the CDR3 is TGTGCCAGCTCACCACCGGGACTGAAACATGAGCAGTTCTTC.

The CDR3 loop is CASSPGWTNTDTQYF. The CDR3 DNA follows: TGTGCCAGCAGCCCAGGGTGGACTAACACAGATACGCAGTATTTT. The chain combines TRBV11-2 with TRBJ2-3; D possibly corresponds to TRBD2 (6 bases). This CDR3 is built from 15 residues. Germline-derived CDR1 and CDR2 are SGHAT and FQNNGV. Trimming cost V 5 bases and J 2 bases, with 14 bases left between them.

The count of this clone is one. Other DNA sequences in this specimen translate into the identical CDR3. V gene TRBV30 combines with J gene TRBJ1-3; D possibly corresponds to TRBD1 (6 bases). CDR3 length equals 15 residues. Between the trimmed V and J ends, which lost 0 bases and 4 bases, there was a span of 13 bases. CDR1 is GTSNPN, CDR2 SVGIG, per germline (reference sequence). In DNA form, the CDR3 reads TGTGCCTGGAGTGTACGGCGGGGGCCAGGAAACACCATATATTTT. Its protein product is CAWSVRRGPGNTIYF.

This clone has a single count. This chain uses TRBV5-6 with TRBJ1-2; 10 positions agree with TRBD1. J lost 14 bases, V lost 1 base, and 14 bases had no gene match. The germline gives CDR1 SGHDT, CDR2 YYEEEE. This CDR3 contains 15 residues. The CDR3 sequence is CASSLPPGTGASLTF. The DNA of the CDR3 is TGTGCCAGCAGCTTGCCCCCCGGGACAGGGGCCTCACTTACCTTC. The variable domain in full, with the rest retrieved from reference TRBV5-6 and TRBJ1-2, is DAGVTQSPTHLIKTRGQQVTLRCSPKSGHDTVSWYQQALGQGPQFIFQYYEEEERQRGNFPDRFSGHQFPNYSSELNVNALLLGDSALYLCASSLPPGTGASLTFGSGTRLTVV.

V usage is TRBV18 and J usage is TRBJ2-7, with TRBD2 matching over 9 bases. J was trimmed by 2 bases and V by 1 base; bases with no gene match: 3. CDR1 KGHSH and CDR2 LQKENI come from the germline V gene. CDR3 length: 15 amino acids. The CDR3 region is CASSPRLAGPYEQYF. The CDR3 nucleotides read TGTGCCAGCTCACCACGTCTAGCGGGACCCTACGAGCAGTACTTC.

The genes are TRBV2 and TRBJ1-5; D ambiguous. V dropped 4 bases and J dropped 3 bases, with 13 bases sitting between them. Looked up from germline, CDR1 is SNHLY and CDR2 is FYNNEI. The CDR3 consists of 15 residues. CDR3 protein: CASSAGQDYNQPQHF. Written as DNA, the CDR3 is TGTGCCAGCAGTGCGGGCCAAGATTACAATCAGCCCCAGCATTTT.

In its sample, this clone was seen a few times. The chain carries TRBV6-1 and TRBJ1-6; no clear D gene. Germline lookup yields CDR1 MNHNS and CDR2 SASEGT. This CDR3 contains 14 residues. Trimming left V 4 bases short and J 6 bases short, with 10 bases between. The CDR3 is CASSAGTGNSPLHF. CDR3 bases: TGTGCCAGCAGTGCTGGCACCGGTAATTCACCCCTCCACTTT.

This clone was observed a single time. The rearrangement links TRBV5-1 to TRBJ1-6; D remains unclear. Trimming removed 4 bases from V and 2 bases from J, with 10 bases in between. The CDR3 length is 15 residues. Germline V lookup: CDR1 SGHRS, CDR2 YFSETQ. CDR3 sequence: CASSEGAAYNSPLHF. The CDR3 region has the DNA TGCGCCAGCAGCGAGGGCGCGGCCTATAATTCACCCCTCCACTTT.

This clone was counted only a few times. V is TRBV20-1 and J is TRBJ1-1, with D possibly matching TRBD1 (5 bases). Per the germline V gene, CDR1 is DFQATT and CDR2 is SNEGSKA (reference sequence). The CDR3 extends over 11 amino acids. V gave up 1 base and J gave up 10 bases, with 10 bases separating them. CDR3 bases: TGCAGTGCTAGAGCCCCAGGGCCAGCTTTCTTT. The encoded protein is CSARAPGPAFF.

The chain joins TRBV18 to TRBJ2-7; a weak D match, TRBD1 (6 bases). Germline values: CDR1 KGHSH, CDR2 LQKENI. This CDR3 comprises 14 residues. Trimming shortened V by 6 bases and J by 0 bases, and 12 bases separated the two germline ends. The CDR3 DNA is TGTGCCAGCTCCCGGGACACCGTCTCCTACGAGCAGTACTTC. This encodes CASSRDTVSYEQYF.

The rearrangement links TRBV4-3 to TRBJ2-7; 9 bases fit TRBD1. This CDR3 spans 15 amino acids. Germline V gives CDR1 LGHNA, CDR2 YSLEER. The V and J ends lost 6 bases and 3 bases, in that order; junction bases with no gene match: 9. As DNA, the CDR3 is TGCGCCAGCAGTCGCGCCCGGGACAGGGACTACGAGCAGTACTTC. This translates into CASSRARDRDYEQYF.

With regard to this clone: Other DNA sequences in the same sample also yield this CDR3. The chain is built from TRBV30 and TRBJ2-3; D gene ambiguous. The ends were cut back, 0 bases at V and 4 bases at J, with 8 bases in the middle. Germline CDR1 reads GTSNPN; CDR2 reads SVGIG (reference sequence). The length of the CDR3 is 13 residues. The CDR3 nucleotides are TGTGCCTGGAGTGTTGGGCCCCCAGATACGCAGTATTTT. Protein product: CAWSVGPPDTQYF.

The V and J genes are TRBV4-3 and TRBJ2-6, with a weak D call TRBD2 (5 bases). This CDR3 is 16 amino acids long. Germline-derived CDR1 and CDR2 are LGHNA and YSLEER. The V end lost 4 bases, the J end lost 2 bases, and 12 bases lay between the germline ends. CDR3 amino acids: CASSRSGRTGANVLTF. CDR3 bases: TGCGCCAGCAGCCGATCGGGAAGGACTGGGGCCAACGTCCTGACTTTC.

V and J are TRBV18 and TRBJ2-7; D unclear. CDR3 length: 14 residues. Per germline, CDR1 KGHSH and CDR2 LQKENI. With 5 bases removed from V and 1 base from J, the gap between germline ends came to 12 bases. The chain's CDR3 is CASSSGRRSYEQYF. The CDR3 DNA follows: TGTGCCAGCTCATCCGGACGGAGATCCTACGAGCAGTACTTC.